One and the same sample provided the 32 T cell receptor beta chains below, sequenced in a study of OX40 agonist ivuxolimab in advanced cancers. The repertoire was sequenced with immunoSEQ multiplex PCR; TCRdb's copy has only in-frame clones and lacks some. The table records more than 75,000 clones, more than 75% of them present only once. The input for sequencing was CD4+ or CD8+ T cells sorted from blood, taken in a trial of the OX40 agonist ivuxolimab. The receptors here all came from an adult with an advanced solid tumor such as melanoma, head and neck, liver or kidney cancer.

The V and J genes are TRBV29-1 and TRBJ2-3; 16 bases match TRBD2. Germline lookup yields CDR1 SQVTM and CDR2 ANQGSEA. The CDR3 length is 18 residues. Unmatched junction bases numbered 7, after V lost 4 bases and J lost 0 bases. The CDR3: CSVAQGTSGRVSTDTQYF. CDR3 in DNA: TGCAGCGTTGCCCAAGGGACTAGCGGGAGGGTGAGCACAGATACGCAGTATTTT.

The CDR3: CASSFTARLAGSTDTQYF. CDR3 in DNA: TGTGCCAGCAGCTTTACAGCCCGACTAGCGGGTAGCACAGATACGCAGTATTTT. The rearrangement joins TRBV7-8 to TRBJ2-3; 10 nucleotides align to TRBD2. The CDR3 consists of 18 residues. With V trimmed by 3 bases and J by 0 bases, 9 bases remained unmatched. The germline CDR1 and CDR2 sequences are SGHVS and FQNEAQ.

The V gene is TRBV9, the J gene TRBJ2-5, with D possibly being TRBD1 (6 bases). The CDR3 extends over 14 amino acids. CDR1 is SGDLS and CDR2 is YYNGEE in the germline V gene. Trimming removed 3 bases from V and 2 bases from J, with 11 bases in between. CDR3 coding DNA: TGTGCCAGCAGCGCAGGGGCAGGGCAAGAGACCCAGTACTTC. It translates to CASSAGAGQETQYF.

This chain uses TRBV28 with TRBJ2-7; 10 bases agree with TRBD2. After removal of 6 bases from V and 9 bases from J, the junction contained 11 bases not matched to a gene. Germline V lookup: CDR1 MDHEN, CDR2 SYDVKM. The CDR3 has 14 residues. CDR3 sequence (DNA): TGTGCCAGCAGGTTAGCGGGAGGCTATTCCTGGCAGTACTTC. It is translated as CASRLAGGYSWQYF. The variable domain in full, completed from reference TRBV28 and TRBJ2-7, reads DVKVTQSSRYLVKRTGEKVFLECVQDMDHENMFWYRQDPGLGLRLIYFSYDVKMKEKGDIPEGYSVSREKKERFSLILESASTNQTSMYLCASRLAGGYSWQYFGPGTRLTVT.

This clone is a singleton in its sample. The V call is TRBV10-3, the J call TRBJ1-1; possibly TRBD1 for D (5 bases). Trimming took 3 bases from V and 6 from J, leaving 14 bases between them. The CDR3 runs to 14 residues. Germline loops: CDR1 ENHRY, CDR2 SYGVKD. Here the CDR3 reads CAISDGQGHAEAFF. The CDR3 region has the DNA TGTGCCATCAGTGACGGGCAGGGTCATGCTGAAGCTTTCTTT.

This chain connects TRBV7-2 to TRBJ1-3; 8 bases map to TRBD1. Germline assignment: CDR1 SGHTA and CDR2 FQGNSA. The CDR3 length is 16 residues. After removal of 1 base from V and 4 bases from J, the junction contained 6 bases not matched to a gene. Here the CDR3 DNA reads TGTGCCAGCAGCTTAGTGGGGACAGGTGGGGGAAACACCATATATTTT. Translating it yields CASSLVGTGGGNTIYF.

The J gene is TRBJ1-2, the V gene TRBV9; no reliable D call. The V end was cut by 0 bases, the J end by 6 bases, with 12 bases between. Germline assignment: CDR1 SGDLS and CDR2 YYNGEE. The CDR3 runs 14 residues. The CDR3 protein is CASSVAQASDGYTF. The CDR3 DNA reads TGTGCCAGCAGCGTAGCGCAGGCTTCAGATGGCTACACCTTC.

This rearrangement joins TRBV19 to TRBJ2-5, with D possibly TRBD1 on 6 matching bases. The CDR3 totals 15 residues. Germline V lookup: CDR1 LNHDA, CDR2 SQIVND (reference sequence). The V end lost 6 bases, the J end lost 5 bases, and 19 bases lay between the germline ends. CDR3 region: CASRPGTWQGETQYF. CDR3 DNA sequence: TGTGCCAGTAGACCCGGGACATGGCAGGGGGAGACCCAGTACTTC.

This chain uses TRBV15 with TRBJ1-2, with D unclear. CDR1 and CDR2 from the germline V gene are LNHNV and YYDKDF (reference sequence). Trimming cost V 1 base and J 8 bases, with 11 bases left between them. The CDR3 is made up of 13 amino acids. The DNA of the CDR3 is TGTGCCACCAGCAGAGGCGACTCTCAGGGCTACACCTTC. Its translation: CATSRGDSQGYTF.

V is TRBV27 and J is TRBJ2-5; D possibly corresponds to TRBD1 (6 bases). The V end lost 9 bases, the J end lost 1 base, and 9 bases lay between the germline ends. This CDR3 has 12 residues. Germline V CDR1 and CDR2: MNHEY, SMNVEV (reference sequence). CDR3 amino acids: CASPGAQETQYF. Here the CDR3 DNA reads TGTGCCAGTCCAGGGGCCCAAGAGACCCAGTACTTC.

CDR3 DNA: TGTGCCAGCAGTTCCGGCCGGACAGAGACCCAGTACTTC. This codes for CASSSGRTETQYF. The gene calls are TRBV6-5 and TRBJ2-5; D gene uncertain. Germline V lookup: CDR1 MNHEY, CDR2 SVGAGI. This CDR3 comprises 13 residues. V shed 4 bases and J shed 4 bases, with 10 bases lying between them.

This clone was recorded once. The CDR3 protein is CASSVAAGREQGREQFF. The CDR3 DNA reads TGTGCCAGCAGCGTTGCCGCCGGGCGGGAGCAGGGGCGCGAGCAGTTCTTC. V gene TRBV9 combines with J gene TRBJ2-1, with D tentatively TRBD2 (7 bases). With 2 bases removed from V and 10 bases from J, the gap between germline ends came to 25 bases. CDR1 and CDR2 (germline): SGDLS, YYNGEE. This CDR3 is built from 17 residues.

This clone was seen a few times. The chain carries TRBV2 and TRBJ2-3; D remains unclear. The germline V and J ends were trimmed by 8 bases and 4 bases, with 10 bases remaining between them. Per germline, CDR1 SNHLY and CDR2 FYNNEI. This CDR3 contains 12 residues. The CDR3 nucleotides are TGTGCCAGCGGGGTCGTCGCAGATACGCAGTATTTT. Its protein product is CASGVVADTQYF.

The chain carries TRBV6-5 and TRBJ2-1, with D tentatively TRBD1 (6 bases). Trimming left V 6 bases short and J 5 bases short, with 11 bases between. The CDR3 contains 13 residues. Germline lookup yields CDR1 MNHEY and CDR2 SVGAGI. This CDR3 reads CASRKTGDNEQFF. The CDR3 nucleotides are TGTGCCAGCAGAAAGACAGGCGACAATGAGCAGTTCTTC.

The rearrangement links TRBV5-1 to TRBJ2-7; D unclear. The V and J ends lost 0 bases and 4 bases respectively, with 11 bases between them. Germline V lookup: CDR1 SGHRS, CDR2 YFSETQ. The CDR3 spans 14 residues. The CDR3 protein is CASSLVGGTYEQYF. The CDR3 DNA is TGCGCCAGCAGCTTGGTCGGCGGAACTTACGAGCAGTACTTC.

This sequence joins TRBV7-8 and TRBJ1-2; D perhaps matches TRBD1 (5 bases). Germline CDR1 and CDR2: SGHVS and FQNEAQ. V was shortened by 3 bases and J by 6 bases, with 11 bases between the two germline ends. This CDR3 region has 13 residues. The DNA for the CDR3 is TGTGCCAGCAGCTTGGGCAGGGAGGATGGCTACACCTTC. Its translation is CASSLGREDGYTF.

V gene TRBV9 combines with J gene TRBJ2-6; no clear D gene. The germline gives CDR1 SGDLS, CDR2 YYNGEE. V lost 3 bases, J lost 2 bases, and 12 bases lay in between. This CDR3 contains 16 residues. As DNA, the CDR3 is TGTGCCAGCAGCGGAGTTTTTTACGCTGGGGCCAACGTCCTGACTTTC. This sequence encodes CASSGVFYAGANVLTF.

This chain uses TRBV19 with TRBJ1-5, with 7 bases that match TRBD1. CDR1 LNHDA and CDR2 SQIVND come from the germline V gene (reference sequence). This CDR3 has 15 residues. V trimming: 3 bases; J trimming: 0 bases; junction bases outside the gene matches: 2. DNA of the CDR3: TGTGCCAGTAGTATCACAGGGGATAGCAATCAGCCCCAGCATTTT. Translation gives CASSITGDSNQPQHF.

The rearrangement uses TRBV4-1 and TRBJ2-6; 9 bases are shared with TRBD1. V dropped 0 bases and J dropped 2; count of bases not matched to a gene: 8. Per the germline V gene, CDR1 is MGHRA and CDR2 is YSYEKL. This CDR3 comprises 19 residues. The CDR3, as DNA: TGCGCCAGCAGCCAAGAGGGGATAGGACAGGGGACTGGGGCCAACGTCCTGACTTTC. Its translation is CASSQEGIGQGTGANVLTF.

CDR3 region: CASSPGVTAYEQYF. The CDR3 bases are TGTGCCAGCTCACCTGGAGTAACGGCCTACGAGCAGTACTTC. The chain has TRBV18 and TRBJ2-7; no clear D. Trimming cost V 3 bases and J 2 bases, with 11 bases left between them. Per the germline V gene, CDR1 is KGHSH and CDR2 is LQKENI. The CDR3 covers 14 residues.

The J gene is TRBJ2-5, the V gene TRBV10-3; a weak D match, TRBD2 (6 bases). V lost 10 bases and J 5 bases, leaving 20 bases between the germline ends. CDR1 is ENHRY, CDR2 SYGVKD, per germline. The CDR3 is 14 amino acids. The DNA of the CDR3 is TGTGCCAGCCGAAAGAGTGAAGGAGGGGAGACCCAGTACTTC. Translated: CASRKSEGGETQYF.

This clone showed up just once. The chain carries TRBV5-1 and TRBJ1-4; D is ambiguous. V lost 1 base and J 6 bases, leaving 7 bases between the germline ends. The CDR3 contains 13 residues. The germline CDR1 and CDR2 sequences are SGHRS and YFSETQ. The CDR3 is CASSLSVDEKLFF. The CDR3 DNA reads as TGCGCCAGCAGCTTGTCCGTTGATGAAAAACTGTTTTTT.

The chain is built from TRBV18 and TRBJ1-4, with D possibly matching TRBD1 (5 bases). V lost 3 bases and J 6 bases, leaving 14 bases between the germline ends. Looked up from germline, CDR1 is KGHSH and CDR2 is LQKENI. The CDR3 sequence is 15 residues long. This CDR3 reads CASSPLLGADEKLFF. CDR3 nucleotides: TGTGCCAGCTCACCTTTACTAGGGGCAGATGAAAAACTGTTTTTT. The complete variable domain, with remaining parts taken from reference TRBV18 and TRBJ1-4, reads NAGVMQNPRHLVRRRGQEARLRCSPMKGHSHVYWYRQLPEEGLKFMVYLQKENIIDESGMPKERFSAEFPKEGPSILRIQQVVRGDSAAYFCASSPLLGADEKLFFGSGTQLSVL.

The rearrangement links TRBV10-1 to TRBJ2-2; 7 bases agree with TRBD1. V gave up 6 bases and J gave up 0 bases; unmatched junction bases: 4. CDR3 length: 15 amino acids. Germline-derived CDR1 and CDR2 are WNHNN and SYGVQD (reference sequence). CDR3 nucleotides: TGCGCCAGCAGCCCCGGGACAGCGAACACCGGGGAGCTGTTTTTT. The encoded protein is CASSPGTANTGELFF.

The chain recombines TRBV14 with TRBJ1-5; D remains unclear. V shed 1 base and J shed 2 bases, with 0 bases lying between them. Looked up from germline, CDR1 is SGHDN and CDR2 is FVKESK. The CDR3 is 12 amino acids. Here the CDR3 DNA reads TGTGCCAGCAGCCAAGGCAATCAGCCCCAGCATTTT. As protein: CASSQGNQPQHF.

The J gene is TRBJ1-6, the V gene TRBV19, with 10 nucleotides matching TRBD1. V trimming: 6 bases; J trimming: 3 bases; junction bases outside the gene matches: 5. The germline CDR1 and CDR2 sequences are LNHDA and SQIVND (reference sequence). This CDR3 is 16 amino acids long. Here the CDR3 DNA reads TGTGCCAGTAGGACAGGGGGCGGCGGCTATAATTCACCCCTCCACTTT. This sequence encodes CASRTGGGGYNSPLHF.

The genes are TRBV6-6 and TRBJ2-5; D unclear. Germline CDR1 reads MNHNY; CDR2 reads SVGAGI (reference sequence). This CDR3 comprises 15 residues. With 8 bases removed from V and 4 bases from J, the gap between germline ends came to 20 bases. The CDR3 DNA reads TGTGCCAGCTCAGGCGCTCGAAGTAGTGGAGAGACCCAGTACTTC. This translates into CASSGARSSGETQYF.

A note on this clone: Other nucleotide sequences from this sample produce the same CDR3. The chain links TRBV30 to TRBJ1-1; D is possibly TRBD1 (6 bases). This CDR3 is built from 13 residues. V was trimmed by 0 bases and J by 4 bases, leaving 9 bases between them. Germline lookup yields CDR1 GTSNPN and CDR2 SVGIG (reference sequence). The CDR3 bases are TGTGCCTGGAGTGTCAGAGGGGGCACTGAAGCTTTCTTT. This sequence encodes CAWSVRGGTEAFF. The full variable domain, completed using reference TRBV30 and TRBJ1-1, is SQTIHQWPATLVQPVGSPLSLECTVEGTSNPNLYWYRQAAGRGLQLLFYSVGIGQISSEVPQNLSASRPQDRQFILSSKKLLLSDSGFYLCAWSVRGGTEAFFGQGTRLTVV.

J is TRBJ1-2 and V is TRBV30; D might be TRBD1 (5 bases). V was trimmed by 3 bases and J by 4 bases, leaving 12 bases between them. Germline V lookup: CDR1 GTSNPN, CDR2 SVGIG (reference sequence). The CDR3 sequence is 13 residues long. This CDR3 reads CAWRRRGVYGYTF. CDR3 nucleotides: TGTGCCTGGAGGAGAAGAGGGGTCTATGGCTACACCTTC.

The CDR3 is CASSFGTSGREYEQYF. The CDR3 DNA follows: TGTGCCAGCAGCTTCGGGACTAGCGGGAGAGAATACGAGCAGTACTTC. The genes are TRBV7-9 and TRBJ2-7, with 14 bases fitting TRBD2. CDR1 is SEHNR and CDR2 is FQNEAQ in the germline V gene (reference sequence). The CDR3 spans 16 residues. V lost 3 bases and J lost 4; bases outside the gene matches: 5.

The chain uses TRBV11-2 and TRBJ2-1; perhaps TRBD1 as D (5 bases). From germline, CDR1 is SGHAT and CDR2 FQNNGV. Deletions cut 10 bases from V and 7 bases from J, with 11 bases between. This CDR3 has 11 amino acids. This chain's CDR3 is CATRVWNEQFF. The CDR3 region has the DNA TGTGCCACCAGGGTGTGGAATGAGCAGTTCTTC.

The rearrangement uses TRBV10-3 and TRBJ2-2; 9 bases agree with TRBD2. The CDR3 extends over 15 amino acids. Germline CDR1 ENHRY, CDR2 SYGVKD. The J segment lost 3 bases and the V segment lost 4 bases, leaving 3 bases of the junction unmatched. The CDR3 DNA follows: TGTGCCATCAGTGGTAGCGGGGGAGACACCGGGGAGCTGTTTTTT. Translated: CAISGSGGDTGELFF.